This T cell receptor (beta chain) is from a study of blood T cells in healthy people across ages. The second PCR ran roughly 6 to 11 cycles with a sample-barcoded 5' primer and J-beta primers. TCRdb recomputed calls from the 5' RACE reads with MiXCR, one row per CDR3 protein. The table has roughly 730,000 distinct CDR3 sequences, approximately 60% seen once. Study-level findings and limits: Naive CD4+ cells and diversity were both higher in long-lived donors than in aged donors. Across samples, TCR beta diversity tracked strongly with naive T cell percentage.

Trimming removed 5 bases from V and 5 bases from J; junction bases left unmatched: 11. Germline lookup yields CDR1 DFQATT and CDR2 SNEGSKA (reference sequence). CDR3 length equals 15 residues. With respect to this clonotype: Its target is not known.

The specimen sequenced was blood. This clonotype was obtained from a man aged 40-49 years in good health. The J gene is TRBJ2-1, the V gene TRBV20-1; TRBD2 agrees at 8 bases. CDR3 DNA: TGCAGTGCTCTCGACTTGCGGGGGGCGCACAATGAGCAGTTCTTC. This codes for CSALDLRGAHNEQFF.